This TCR beta chain is from a study of cytomegalovirus exposure and HLA in healthy donors. Study conclusions and caveats: Immune exposure was documented only through CMV serostatus. The likely origin of a cluster of highly shared sequence variants was a sequencing artifact. The study carried out a later analysis of TCR beta sequences. It associated 15,000 to 20,000 of them with specific HLA alleles at a false discovery rate of 0.05.

This clone was counted only a few times. Its antigen is unknown. The PCR used 60 Vbeta and 13 Jbeta primers. TCRdb's table, derived via immunoSEQ multiplex PCR, lists solely in-frame clones and lacks some. The repertoire holds 90,000 to 120,000 clones, with 60% to 75% as singletons. The CDR3 covers 14 residues. V lost 0 bases to trimming and J lost 6 bases, with 9 bases between them. The germline V gene encodes CDR1 KGHSH and CDR2 LQKENI. Nominally healthy donors provided the samples, though records likely missed some immune exposures. Sequencing used PBMCs. This receptor was identified in a man aged 25-45 years in good health and CMV-seronegative. This chain links TRBV18 with TRBJ2-1; maybe TRBD1 (5 bases). The CDR3 nucleotides are TGTGCCAGCTCACCACCGATGCAGGGCAATGAGCAGTTCTTC. Its protein product is CASSPPMQGNEQFF. Combining the CDR3 with reference TRBV18 and TRBJ2-1 gives the whole variable domain NAGVMQNPRHLVRRRGQEARLRCSPMKGHSHVYWYRQLPEEGLKFMVYLQKENIIDESGMPKERFSAEFPKEGPSILRIQQVVRGDSAAYFCASSPPMQGNEQFFGPGTRLTVL.